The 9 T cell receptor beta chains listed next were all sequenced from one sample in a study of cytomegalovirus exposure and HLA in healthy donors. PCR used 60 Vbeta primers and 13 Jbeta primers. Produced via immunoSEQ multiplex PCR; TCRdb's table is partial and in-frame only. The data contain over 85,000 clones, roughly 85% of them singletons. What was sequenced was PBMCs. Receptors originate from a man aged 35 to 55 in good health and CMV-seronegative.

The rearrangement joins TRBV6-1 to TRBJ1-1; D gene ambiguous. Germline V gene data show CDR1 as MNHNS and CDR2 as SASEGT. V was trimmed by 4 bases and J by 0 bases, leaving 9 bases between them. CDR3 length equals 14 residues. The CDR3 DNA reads TGTGCCAGCAGTGTACAGCTCATGAACACTGAAGCTTTCTTT. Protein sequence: CASSVQLMNTEAFF.

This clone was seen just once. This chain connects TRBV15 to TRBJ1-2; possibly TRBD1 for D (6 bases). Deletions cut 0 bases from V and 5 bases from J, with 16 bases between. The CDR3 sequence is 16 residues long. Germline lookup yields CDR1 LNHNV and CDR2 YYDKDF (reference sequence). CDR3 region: CATSREAGADRYGYTF. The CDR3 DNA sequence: TGTGCCACCAGCAGAGAGGCAGGGGCTGATCGGTATGGCTACACCTTC.

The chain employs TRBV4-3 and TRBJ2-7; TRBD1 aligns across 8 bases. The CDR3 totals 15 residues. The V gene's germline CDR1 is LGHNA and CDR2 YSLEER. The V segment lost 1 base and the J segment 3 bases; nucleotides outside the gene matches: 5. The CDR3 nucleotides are TGCGCCAGCAGCCAAGGCGCAGGGGGCAACTACGAGCAGTACTTC. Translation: CASSQGAGGNYEQYF.

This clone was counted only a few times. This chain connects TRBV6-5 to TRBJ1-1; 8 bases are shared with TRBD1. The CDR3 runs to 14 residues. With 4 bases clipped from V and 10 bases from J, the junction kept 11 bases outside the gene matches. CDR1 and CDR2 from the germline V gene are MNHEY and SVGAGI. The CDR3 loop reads CASSSRADRVGAFF. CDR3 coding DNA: TGTGCCAGCAGTTCCAGAGCGGACAGGGTCGGAGCTTTCTTT.

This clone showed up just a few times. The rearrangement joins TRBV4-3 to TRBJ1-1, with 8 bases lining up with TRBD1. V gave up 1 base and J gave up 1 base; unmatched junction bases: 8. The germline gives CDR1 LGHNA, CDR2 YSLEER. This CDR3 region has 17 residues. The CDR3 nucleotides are TGCGCCAGCAGCCAAGGAACAGGGGGATGGAGGAACACTGAAGCTTTCTTT. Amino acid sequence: CASSQGTGGWRNTEAFF.

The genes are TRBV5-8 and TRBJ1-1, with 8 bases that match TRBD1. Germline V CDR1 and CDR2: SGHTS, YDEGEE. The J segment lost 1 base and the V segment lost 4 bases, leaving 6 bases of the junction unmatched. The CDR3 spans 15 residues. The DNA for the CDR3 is TGTGCCAGCAGCCCATGGACAGGGAAGAACACTGAAGCTTTCTTT. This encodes CASSPWTGKNTEAFF.

CDR3 sequence reads: CASSFGGSNTEAFF. The CDR3 DNA follows: TGTGCCAGCAGTTTTGGAGGATCGAACACTGAAGCTTTCTTT. The chain couples TRBV27 to TRBJ1-1; the D is unclear. Germline loops: CDR1 MNHEY, CDR2 SMNVEV (reference sequence). Trimming stripped 3 bases from V and 1 base from J, with 9 bases between. This CDR3 has 14 amino acids.

CDR3 amino acids: CASSLTGAGELFF. The CDR3 DNA reads as TGTGCCAGCAGCCTCACGGGGGCCGGGGAGCTGTTTTTT. V gene TRBV6-5 combines with J gene TRBJ2-2, with D possibly matching TRBD2 (6 bases). The V and J ends lost 6 bases and 6 bases respectively, with 11 bases between them. This CDR3 is 13 amino acids long. CDR1 and CDR2 from the germline V gene are MNHEY and SVGAGI.

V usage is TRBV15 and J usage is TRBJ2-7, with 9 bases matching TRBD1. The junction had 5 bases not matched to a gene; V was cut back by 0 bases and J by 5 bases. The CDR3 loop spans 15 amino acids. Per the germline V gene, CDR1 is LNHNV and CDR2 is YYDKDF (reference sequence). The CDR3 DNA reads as TGTGCCACCAGCAGAGACCCCACAGGGGGCAACGAGCAGTACTTC. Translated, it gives CATSRDPTGGNEQYF.